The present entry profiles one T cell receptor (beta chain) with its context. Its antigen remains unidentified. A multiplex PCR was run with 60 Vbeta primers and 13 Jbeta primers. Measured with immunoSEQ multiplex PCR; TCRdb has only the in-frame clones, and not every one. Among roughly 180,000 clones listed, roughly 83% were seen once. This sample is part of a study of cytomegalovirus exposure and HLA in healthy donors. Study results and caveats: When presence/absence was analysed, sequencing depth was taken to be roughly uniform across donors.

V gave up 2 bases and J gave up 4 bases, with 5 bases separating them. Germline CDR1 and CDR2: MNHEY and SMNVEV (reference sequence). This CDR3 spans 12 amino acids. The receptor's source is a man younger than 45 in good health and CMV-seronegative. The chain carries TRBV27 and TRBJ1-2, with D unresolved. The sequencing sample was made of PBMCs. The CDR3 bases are TGTGCCAGCAGTTTAAGACTCTATGGCTACACCTTC. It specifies CASSLRLYGYTF.